Described below is a single T cell receptor (beta chain) sequence and its context. This entry comes from a study of blood T cell repertoires in COVID-19. The CDR3 sequence is 15 residues long. V dropped 4 bases and J dropped 4; count of bases not matched to a gene: 7. The germline V gene encodes CDR1 SGHTA and CDR2 FQGNSA. Per the original methods: Reference gene primer amplification yielded estimated nucleated cell counts. TCRdb's table, derived via immunoSEQ multiplex PCR, lists solely in-frame clones and lacks some. For V, J and clone size, that table is used; D and trimming come from the DNA. The table shows about 160,000 clones, with 75% to 85% occurring only once. Two negative PCRs, clearance, or symptom resolution characterized the recovered Cohort 3 donors.

This clonotype originated in an older woman who had recovered from COVID-19. The chain couples TRBV7-2 to TRBJ2-1, with TRBD1 identical over 7 bases. Sequenced: PBMCs or T cells enriched from blood (not recorded which). The chain's CDR3 is CASSWPGTDYNEQFF. CDR3 bases: TGTGCCAGCAGCTGGCCCGGGACAGATTACAATGAGCAGTTCTTC. The complete variable domain, with remaining parts taken from reference TRBV7-2 and TRBJ2-1, reads GAGVSQSPSNKVTEKGKDVELRCDPISGHTALYWYRQSLGQGLEFLIYFQGNSAPDKSGLPSDRFSAERTGGSVSTLTIQRTQQEDSAVYLCASSWPGTDYNEQFFGPGTRLTVL.